This T cell receptor (beta chain) originates from a study of early T cells in non-severe SARS-CoV-2 infection. This clonotype was seen ten or more times. TCRdb reprocessed the 5' RACE reads via MiXCR and lists one record per CDR3 protein. Here the sample spans around 31,000 distinct CDR3 sequences, approximately 5.9% being singletons. V lost 3 bases and J lost 4, with 15 bases in between. CDR1 and CDR2 from the germline V gene are DFQATT and SNEGSKA (reference sequence). The CDR3 sequence is 14 residues long. This sequence was found in an adult who was a healthcare worker with PCR-confirmed SARS-CoV-2 infection or an uninfected control (not recorded which). This sequence joins TRBV20-1 and TRBJ1-2, with a possible D match to TRBD1 (6 bases). The specimen sequenced was whole blood. The CDR3 DNA sequence: TGCAGTGCTAGGGCCCCCGGACAGAGCTATGGCTACACCTTC. It codes for CSARAPGQSYGYTF.